This paragraph reports one T cell receptor beta chain. Its specificity is not known. TCRdb re-called the 5' RACE reads; every CDR3 protein appears as one record, without DNA. The repertoire shows 550,000 to 600,000 distinct CDR3 sequences; the top ten hold around 4%. These data belong to a study of T cells expressing NK-cell markers. Whole-study context: Sorted CD3+CD56+NKG2C+, CD3+CD56+NKG2C- and CD3+CD56-NKG2C+ T cells provided the TCR beta repertoires. General study findings and limits: Six donors had dominant NKG2C+ clonotypes that comprised about 1.0-7.5% of their CD8+ T cells.

This sequence originates from a man aged 18 to 35 in good health. Sequencing used blood T cells: a sorted CD56 or NKG2C T cell subset, CD4+ or CD8+ T cells, or bulk PBMC T cells (not recorded which).

CDR3 in amino acids: CASSLVDGYEQYF. This chain connects TRBV7-9 to TRBJ2-7. Germline CDR1 reads SEHNR; CDR2 reads FQNEAQ (reference sequence). The CDR3 has 13 amino acids.